A single T cell receptor beta chain is shown here with its context. The specificity of this receptor is unknown. One base away there is no much larger clone; base qualities are not given. The immunoSEQ Assay, a bias-controlled multiplex PCR, was used to amplify TCRbeta CDR3 regions from genomic DNA. In the source study's methods: The number of nucleated cells in each sample was estimated from the amplification of reference gene primers within the assay. To quantify the absolute abundance of each unique TCRbeta CDR3 rearrangement, sequence reads were collapsed and filtered. For each sample, productive Simpson clonality was calculated by taking the square root of Simpson's diversity index across productive rearrangements. In TCRdb, the immuneACCESS table is reduced to in-frame sequences with V and J assigned. These tables do not hold every clone; where another copy was compared, an unresolved V gene accounts for under half, and the others remain unexplained. Clonal size and the V and J genes are those of that table, whereas D and trimming came from the DNA. In this sample the table shows more than 80,000 clones, 90% of which occur a single time. The ten largest clones capture roughly 7% of the sample.

This sample was taken from a study of blood T cell repertoires in COVID-19 (dated by TCRdb to the early 2020s). At the level of the whole study: Samples from collaborators originated in the United States, Italy and Spain and spanned both the acute and convalescent phases of COVID-19. The prospective study material was composed of cDNA or gDNA derived from T cells, B-cell-depleted T cells, or PBMCs. The dataset comprised deeply sampled blood TCRbeta repertoires from subjects exposed to, actively infected with, or recovered from COVID-19. The repertoires were released in a freely available public database intended as a resource for research on the immune response to SARS-CoV-2. Samples came from the ongoing ImmuneRACE study (first 160 participants) plus 1,254 subjects from 6 global collaborators. Nearly every sample came with metadata listing a de-identified subject ID, COVID-19 status, age in years and sex. HLA class I and class II types, where available, came from metadata supplied by the sample provider rather than from assay-based typing.

Overall study results and their limits: How much clinical and demographic metadata was included differed by source and by participant, and the metadata was provided uncurated.

At one collaborating source in Seattle, patients were enrolled during active infection and were followed longitudinally through the course of disease. The collaborating institutions used their own protocols to collect whole blood in K2EDTA tubes. For TCRbeta analysis, collaborators shipped samples as frozen whole blood, isolated PBMCs, or DNA extracted from either of those sample types. The CDR3 starts with the cysteine, ends with the phenylalanine, and has 15 residues. The read is trimmed to its CDR3 DNA, 45 bases read in frame from base 1. The trim is 4 bases for V and 0 bases for J, with a gap of 12 bases between the germline ends. In the germline V gene, CDR1 corresponds to MNHEY and CDR2 to SVGAGI.

Sequences were obtained from peripheral blood. The sequence links TRBV6-5 to TRBJ1-2; the D gene remains uncertain. This receptor was taken from a man aged 18-30 years with COVID-19, enrolled during active disease. The sequence in DNA is TGTGCCAGCAGTTCCAAAGCACAGACTAACTATGGCTACACCTTC. This is translated as CASSSKAQTNYGYTF.